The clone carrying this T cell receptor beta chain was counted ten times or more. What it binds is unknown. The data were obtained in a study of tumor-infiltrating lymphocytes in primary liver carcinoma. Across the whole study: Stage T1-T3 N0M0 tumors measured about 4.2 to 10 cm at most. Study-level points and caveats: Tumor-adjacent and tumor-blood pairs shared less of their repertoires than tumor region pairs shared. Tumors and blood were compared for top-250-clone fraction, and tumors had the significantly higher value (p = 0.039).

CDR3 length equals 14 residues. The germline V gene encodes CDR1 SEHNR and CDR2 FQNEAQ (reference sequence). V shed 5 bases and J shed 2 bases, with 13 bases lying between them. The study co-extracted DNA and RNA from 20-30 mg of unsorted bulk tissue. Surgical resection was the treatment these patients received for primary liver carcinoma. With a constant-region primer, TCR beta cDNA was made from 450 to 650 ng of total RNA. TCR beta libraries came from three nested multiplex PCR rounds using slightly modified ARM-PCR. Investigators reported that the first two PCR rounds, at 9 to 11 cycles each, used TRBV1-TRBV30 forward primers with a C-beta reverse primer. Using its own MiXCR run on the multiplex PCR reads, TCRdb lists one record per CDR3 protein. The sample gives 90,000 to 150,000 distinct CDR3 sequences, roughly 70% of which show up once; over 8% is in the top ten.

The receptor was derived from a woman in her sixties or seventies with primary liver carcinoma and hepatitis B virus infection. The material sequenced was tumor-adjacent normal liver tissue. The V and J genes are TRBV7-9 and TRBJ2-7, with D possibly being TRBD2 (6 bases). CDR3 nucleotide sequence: TGTGCCAGCAGCCGTAGCGGAAGCCCCTACGAGCAGTACTTC. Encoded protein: CASSRSGSPYEQYF. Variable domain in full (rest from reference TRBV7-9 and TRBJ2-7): DTGVSQNPRHKITKRGQNVTFRCDPISEHNRLYWYRQTLGQGPEFLTYFQNEAQLEKSRLLSDRFSAERPKGSFSTLEIQRTEQGDSAMYLCASSRSGSPYEQYFGPGTRLTVT.